The clone carrying this T cell receptor (beta chain) was detected only once. The naive CD8 subset, CD45RO-negative cells positively selected for CCR7, excluded terminally differentiated effector memory CD45RA+ cells. J gave up 6 bases and V 4 bases, and 13 bases lay outside the gene matches. CDR1 SNHLY and CDR2 FYNNEI come from the germline V gene. This CDR3 is built from 18 residues. This entry comes from a study of shared clonotypes between healthy human individuals. Turning to the study itself: Each donor's CD4 naive and CD4 memory cells filled three plates apiece, CD8 naive two, and CD8 memory one.

Only in-frame clones appear in the TCRdb table, and some are missing; sequencing was by immunoSEQ multiplex PCR. This sample has around 2,000,000 clones; roughly 94% occur once, and the top ten carry approximately 1.2%. Sequences were obtained from naive CD8+ T cells sorted from blood. The clonotype originates from a man younger than 30 in good health. V gene TRBV2 combines with J gene TRBJ2-3; the match to TRBD2 covers 13 bases. CDR3 bases: TGTGCCAGCAGTGGGGACGTGACTAGCGGGAGGCTCGGGGATACGCAGTATTTT. It encodes CASSGDVTSGRLGDTQYF. The variable domain in full, with the rest retrieved from reference TRBV2 and TRBJ2-3, is EPEVTQTPSHQVTQMGQEVILRCVPISNHLYFYWYRQILGQKVEFLVSFYNNEISEKSEIFDDQFSVERPDGSNFTLKIRSTKLEDSAMYFCASSGDVTSGRLGDTQYFGPGTRLTVL.